The 25 T cell receptor beta chains below come from one sample, sequenced in a study of blood T cell repertoires in COVID-19 (dated by TCRdb to the early 2020s). The library was prepared using the immunoSEQ multiplex PCR assay. TCRdb's version of the immuneACCESS table is confined to in-frame rearrangements and falls short of the full clone set. An unresolved V gene accounts for under half of the shortfall where checked; the remainder is of unknown origin. The sample data list about 180,000 clones, and 80% to 90% of these were observed just once. The ten largest clones capture roughly 8.6% of the sample. Sequencing was performed on PBMCs or T cells enriched from blood (not recorded which). The receptors stem from a woman between 18 and 29 years old who had recovered from COVID-19.

This chain connects TRBV4-2 to TRBJ2-7, with 11 bases identical to TRBD2. Germline CDR1 and CDR2: LGHNA and YNFKEQ. There are 17 residues in the CDR3. The trim removed 0 bases at V and 1 base at J, leaving 5 bases unmatched. CDR3 in DNA: TGTGCCAGCAGCCAAGACCTAGCGGGGGGCATATCCTACGAGCAGTACTTC. Translation: CASSQDLAGGISYEQYF.

As concerns this clone: Within the sample, other DNA sequences also encode this same CDR3. V usage is TRBV5-1 and J usage is TRBJ2-1; 9 bases fit TRBD2. The V segment lost 0 bases and the J segment 9 bases; nucleotides outside the gene matches: 10. Looked up from germline, CDR1 is SGHRS and CDR2 is YFSETQ. The CDR3 sequence is 16 residues long. For the CDR3, the DNA is TGCGCCAGCAGCTTGGAAGGTGGCGGGGGGGCCAGTGAGCAGTTCTTC. It encodes CASSLEGGGGASEQFF.

The rearrangement joins TRBV19 to TRBJ1-3; no definite D call. V lost 8 bases to trimming and J lost 0 bases, with 11 bases between them. CDR1 and CDR2 (germline): LNHDA, SQIVND (reference sequence). The CDR3 spans 14 residues. CDR3 region: CASEDIPSGNTIYF. The CDR3 DNA reads TGTGCCAGTGAAGACATACCCTCTGGAAACACCATATATTTT.

The rearrangement joins TRBV2 to TRBJ2-7, with TRBD1 identical over 9 bases. The CDR3 totals 15 residues. CDR1 and CDR2 from the germline V gene are SNHLY and FYNNEI. V shed 9 bases and J 4 bases; nucleotides not matched to a gene: 13. The CDR3 here is CASSGGGTGIYEQYF. The CDR3 DNA follows: TGTGCCAGTTCCGGTGGCGGGACAGGGATTTACGAGCAGTACTTC.

The chain uses TRBV28 and TRBJ1-2; 7 bases are a match to TRBD1. J lost 6 bases, V lost 6 bases, and 7 bases had no gene match. From germline, CDR1 is MDHEN and CDR2 SYDVKM. The CDR3 consists of 13 residues. As DNA, the CDR3 is TGTGCCAGCAGAGCCGACAGGGTAAATGGCTACACCTTC. Translating it yields CASRADRVNGYTF.

This chain connects TRBV6-2 or TRBV6-3 to TRBJ2-5; tentatively, D is TRBD2 (6 bases). Germline V CDR1 and CDR2: MNHEY, SVGEGT. Between the trimmed V and J ends, which lost 5 bases and 5 bases, there was a span of 15 bases. This CDR3 comprises 14 residues. The CDR3: CASSTPGGRETQYF. Here the CDR3 DNA reads TGTGCCAGCAGTACGCCCGGGGGTCGGGAGACCCAGTACTTC.

This clone turned up a few times. The chain couples TRBV30 to TRBJ1-6; 7 bases line up with TRBD1. The CDR3 has 13 amino acids. Germline assignment: CDR1 GTSNPN and CDR2 SVGIG (reference sequence). V was pared by 8 bases and J by 9 bases, with 10 bases of the junction left unmatched. This CDR3 is CATEPNRGSPLHF. CDR3 nucleotide sequence: TGTGCCACAGAACCCAACAGGGGTTCACCCCTCCACTTT.

To note about this clone: Other DNA sequences in the sample encode the same CDR3. The genes are TRBV5-1 and TRBJ1-2; weak D call: TRBD1 (6 bases). Between the trimmed V and J ends, which lost 1 base and 1 base, there was a span of 8 bases. Per germline, CDR1 SGHRS and CDR2 YFSETQ. The CDR3 covers 14 residues. CDR3 sequence (DNA): TGCGCCAGCAGCTTGTCGGACAGTAACTATGGCTACACCTTC. It translates to CASSLSDSNYGYTF.

The chain combines TRBV7-9 with TRBJ2-7; TRBD1 matches 8 bases. CDR1 and CDR2 from the germline V gene are SEHNR and FQNEAQ (reference sequence). The CDR3 runs 13 residues. Trimming removed 3 bases from V and 5 bases from J; junction bases left unmatched: 3. For the CDR3, the DNA is TGTGCCAGCAGCTTCGACAGGGGCCACGAGCAGTACTTC. Its translation is CASSFDRGHEQYF.

The rearrangement joins TRBV19 to TRBJ1-2; perhaps TRBD1 as D (5 bases). V lost 4 bases and J lost 1, with 7 bases in between. Germline V gene data show CDR1 as LNHDA and CDR2 as SQIVND (reference sequence). This CDR3 region has 13 residues. CDR3 residues: CASSKTVNYGYTF. As DNA, the CDR3 is TGTGCCAGTAGTAAGACAGTTAACTATGGCTACACCTTC.

The chain combines TRBV15 with TRBJ1-4, with TRBD1 identical over 8 bases. CDR3 size: 15 residues. Germline V lookup: CDR1 LNHNV, CDR2 YYDKDF (reference sequence). Losses at the gene ends were 5 bases for V and 6 bases for J; bases not matched to a gene: 8. CDR3 amino acids: CATSGRQGFDEKLFF. In DNA, the CDR3 is TGTGCCACCAGCGGCCGACAGGGGTTCGATGAAAAACTGTTTTTT.

The rearrangement uses TRBV10-3 and TRBJ2-2, with a tentative D call TRBD1 (6 bases). The CDR3 contains 15 residues. Germline V gene data show CDR1 as ENHRY and CDR2 as SYGVKD. V shed 3 bases and J shed 1 base, with 9 bases lying between them. The CDR3 DNA is TGTGCCATCAGTGAATCAGGGGAGAACACCGGGGAGCTGTTTTTT. It translates to CAISESGENTGELFF.

The CDR3 coding sequence is TGTGCCAGCACCCCAAGGGGGGCTAGCGGGGGGCTTGGGCAGTTCTTC. Its protein is CASTPRGASGGLGQFF. The chain links TRBV6-2 or TRBV6-3 to TRBJ2-1; 11 bases are a match to TRBD2. The germline CDR1 and CDR2 sequences are MNHEY and SVGEGT. The CDR3 contains 16 residues. V gave up 7 bases and J gave up 12 bases; unmatched junction bases: 17.

This sequence joins TRBV19 and TRBJ1-5, with TRBD1 matching over 7 bases. The CDR3 spans 14 residues. Trimming cost V 3 bases and J 5 bases; bases outside gene matches: 4. Germline V lookup: CDR1 LNHDA, CDR2 SQIVND (reference sequence). CDR3 sequence (DNA): TGTGCCAGTAGTATGGGGACAGATTATCAGCCCCAGCATTTT. Its translation is CASSMGTDYQPQHF.

The chain employs TRBV4-2 and TRBJ2-7; D perhaps matches TRBD2 (7 bases). The CDR3 is 15 amino acids. Germline V gives CDR1 LGHNA, CDR2 YNFKEQ. V was shortened by 0 bases and J by 5 bases, with 14 bases between the two germline ends. The CDR3 region is CASSQETGGGDEQYF. In DNA, the CDR3 is TGTGCCAGCAGCCAAGAAACTGGAGGGGGGGACGAGCAGTACTTC.

The V call is TRBV27, the J call TRBJ1-2; 7 nucleotides align to TRBD1. Losses at the gene ends were 5 bases for V and 4 bases for J; bases not matched to a gene: 7. Germline V gives CDR1 MNHEY, CDR2 SMNVEV (reference sequence). The CDR3 length is 14 residues. CDR3 nucleotide sequence: TGTGCCAGCAGTCCAGGACAGGAACGCTATGGCTACACCTTC. Translated: CASSPGQERYGYTF.

This chain joins TRBV28 and TRBJ2-3; 7 positions match TRBD1. Trimming took 5 bases from V and 1 from J; bases not matched to a gene: 6. This CDR3 contains 15 residues. The V gene's germline CDR1 is MDHEN and CDR2 SYDVKM. This chain's CDR3 is CASSRTGVRTDTQYF. DNA of the CDR3: TGTGCCAGCAGTAGAACAGGGGTACGCACAGATACGCAGTATTTT.

The chain links TRBV11-3 to TRBJ2-4, with 8 bases lining up with TRBD2. V shed 2 bases, J shed 8 bases, and the junction held 14 bases outside the gene matches. Germline V gene data show CDR1 as SGHNT and CDR2 as YENEEA. The CDR3 is 17 amino acids. DNA for the CDR3: TGTGCCAGCAGCTTACTTAGCGGGGCACCCGGCGGGGACATTCAGTACTTC. Translation: CASSLLSGAPGGDIQYF.

This clone was observed a few times. V and J are TRBV14 and TRBJ2-7, with a weak D call TRBD1 (5 bases). V lost 5 bases and J 0 bases, leaving 8 bases between the germline ends. Germline V gene data show CDR1 as SGHDN and CDR2 as FVKESK. The CDR3 spans 13 residues. CDR3: CASSRTNSYEQYF. The CDR3 DNA sequence: TGTGCCAGCAGCAGGACAAACTCCTACGAGCAGTACTTC.

The V call is TRBV9, the J call TRBJ2-3; D remains unclear. Trimming took 0 bases from V and 2 from J, leaving 10 bases between them. This CDR3 is built from 15 residues. Germline CDR1 and CDR2: SGDLS and YYNGEE. The CDR3 loop reads CASSVGVPNTDTQYF. The CDR3 coding sequence is TGTGCCAGCAGCGTAGGAGTCCCTAACACAGATACGCAGTATTTT.

The chain uses TRBV19 and TRBJ2-1; TRBD2 matches at 11 bases. Germline values: CDR1 LNHDA, CDR2 SQIVND (reference sequence). The ends lost 6 bases at V and 0 bases at J; junction bases unmatched: 10. The CDR3 is made up of 18 amino acids. CDR3 in amino acids: CASRSLAGGQSSYNEQFF. The CDR3 nucleotides are TGTGCCAGTAGGTCGCTAGCGGGAGGCCAAAGCTCCTACAATGAGCAGTTCTTC.

The rearrangement joins TRBV25-1 to TRBJ1-2; TRBD1 aligns across 7 bases. Trimming at V came to 8 bases and at J to 8 bases, leaving 11 bases not matched to a gene. Germline lookup yields CDR1 MGHDK and CDR2 SYGVNS. The CDR3 contains 13 residues. CDR3 bases: TGTGCCAGCCGGGACAGTGGTGGTCTCGGCTACACCTTC. The encoded protein is CASRDSGGLGYTF.

V is TRBV7-9 and J is TRBJ2-1; 10 bases are a match to TRBD2. Per the germline V gene, CDR1 is SEHNR and CDR2 is FQNEAQ (reference sequence). CDR3 length equals 16 residues. Trimming removed 5 bases from V and 2 bases from J; junction bases left unmatched: 6. In nucleotides, the CDR3 is TGTGCCAGCAGCCGCACAACTAGCGGGGCCTACAATGAGCAGTTCTTC. This gives the protein CASSRTTSGAYNEQFF.

The genes are TRBV5-1 and TRBJ2-5, with D tentatively TRBD2 (6 bases). The CDR3 extends over 13 amino acids. Trimming removed 4 bases at V and 9 bases at J, with 16 bases between. Germline CDR1 SGHRS, CDR2 YFSETQ. CDR3 coding DNA: TGCGCCAGCAGCCCCGTGGACTATCTCTCCCAGTACTTC. Translation: CASSPVDYLSQYF. Combining the CDR3 with reference TRBV5-1 and TRBJ2-5 gives the whole variable domain KAGVTQTPRYLIKTRGQQVTLSCSPISGHRSVSWYQQTPGQGLQFLFEYFSETQRNKGNFPGRFSGRQFSNSRSEMNVSTLELGDSALYLCASSPVDYLSQYFGPGTRLLVL.

This chain uses TRBV5-1 with TRBJ2-2, with 11 bases matching TRBD2. V lost 4 bases and J lost 4; bases outside the gene matches: 12. Germline V lookup: CDR1 SGHRS, CDR2 YFSETQ. This CDR3 has 18 amino acids. CDR3: CASSPRGGTSGFTGELFF. The CDR3 bases are TGCGCCAGCAGCCCCCGAGGGGGGACTAGCGGTTTCACCGGGGAGCTGTTTTTT.